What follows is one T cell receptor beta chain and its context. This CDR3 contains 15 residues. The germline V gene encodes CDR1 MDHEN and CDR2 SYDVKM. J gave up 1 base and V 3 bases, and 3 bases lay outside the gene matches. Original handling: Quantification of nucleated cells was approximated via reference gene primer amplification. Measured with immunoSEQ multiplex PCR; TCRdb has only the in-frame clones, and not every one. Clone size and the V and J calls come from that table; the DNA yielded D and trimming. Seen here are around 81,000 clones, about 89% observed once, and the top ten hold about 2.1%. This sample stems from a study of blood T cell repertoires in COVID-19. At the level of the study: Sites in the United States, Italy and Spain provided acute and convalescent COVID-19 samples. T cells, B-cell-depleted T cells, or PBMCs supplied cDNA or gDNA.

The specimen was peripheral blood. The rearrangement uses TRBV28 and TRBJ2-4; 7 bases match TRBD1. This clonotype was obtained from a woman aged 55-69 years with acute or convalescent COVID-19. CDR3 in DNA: TGTGCCAGCAGTTTGACAGGGATGGCCAAAAACATTCAGTACTTC. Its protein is CASSLTGMAKNIQYF.